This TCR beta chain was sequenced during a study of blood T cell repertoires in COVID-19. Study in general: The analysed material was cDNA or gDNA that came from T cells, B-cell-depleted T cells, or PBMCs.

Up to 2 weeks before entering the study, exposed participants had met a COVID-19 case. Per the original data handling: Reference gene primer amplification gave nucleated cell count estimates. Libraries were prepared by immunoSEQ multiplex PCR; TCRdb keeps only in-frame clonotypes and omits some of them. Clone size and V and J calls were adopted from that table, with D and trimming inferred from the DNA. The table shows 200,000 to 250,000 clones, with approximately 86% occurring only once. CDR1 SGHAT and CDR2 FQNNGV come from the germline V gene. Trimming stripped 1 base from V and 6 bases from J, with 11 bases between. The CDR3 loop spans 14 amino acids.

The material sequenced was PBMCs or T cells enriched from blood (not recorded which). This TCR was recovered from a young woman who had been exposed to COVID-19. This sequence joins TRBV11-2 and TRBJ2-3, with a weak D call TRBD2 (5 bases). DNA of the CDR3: TGTGCCAGCAGCTTAGCGATGCCGGGGGATACGCAGTATTTT. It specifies CASSLAMPGDTQYF.